These 26 T cell receptor beta chains originate from one sample sequenced in a study of shared clonotypes between healthy human individuals (dated by TCRdb to 2020 to 2021). The receptor library was made with the immunoSEQ multiplex PCR assay. TCRdb took over this immuneACCESS table, retaining in-frame rearrangements with V and J assigned. Such tables are incomplete; in checked studies, under half of the missing clones stem from an unresolved V gene, and the remainder is unexplained. The sample table lists 470,000 or so clones, roughly 80% of them with a count of one. 12% of the sample belongs to the ten largest clones. What was sequenced was PBMCs. These TCRs come from a woman between 35 and 50 years old in good health. Some clones in this sample may be carry-over from other donors' samples.

The chain links TRBV11-2 to TRBJ2-5, with unresolved D. CDR3 length: 14 amino acids. Germline V CDR1 and CDR2: SGHAT, FQNNGV. The V and J ends lost 1 base and 1 base respectively, with 7 bases between them. DNA of the CDR3: TGTGCCAGCAGCTTAGTTACGTTCCAAGAGACCCAGTACTTC. It translates to CASSLVTFQETQYF.

The chain joins TRBV7-3 to TRBJ2-2; no reliable D call. The germline V gene has CDR1 SGHTA and CDR2 FQGTGA. V was trimmed by 6 bases and J by 4 bases, leaving 12 bases between them. This CDR3 region has 14 residues. In nucleotides, the CDR3 is TGTGCCAGCAGGCAGACCCCAACCACCGGGGAGCTGTTTTTT. This sequence encodes CASRQTPTTGELFF.

Many counts were recorded for this clone. The same CDR3 can be traced to other DNA sequences in this sample. This chain connects TRBV5-4 to TRBJ2-5; 7 bases align to TRBD2. In germline, CDR1 is SGHNT, CDR2 YYREEE (reference sequence). The CDR3 extends over 14 amino acids. Trimming removed 4 bases from V and 4 bases from J; junction bases left unmatched: 7. In DNA form, the CDR3 reads TGTGCCAGCAGCCCAAACACGGGAGGAGAGACCCAGTACTTC. Its translation is CASSPNTGGETQYF.

The chain combines TRBV6-6 with TRBJ2-7; D is uncertain. Germline V gene sequence: CDR1 MNHNY, CDR2 SVGAGI (reference sequence). The CDR3 is 14 residues long. V dropped 0 bases and J dropped 2 bases, with 8 bases sitting between them. CDR3 loop: CASSYSIGPYEQYF. The CDR3 DNA reads as TGTGCCAGCAGTTACTCGATTGGTCCCTACGAGCAGTACTTC.

In the case of this clone: With a much larger clone just one base away, this may be a read error. This sample also contains other DNA sequences that code for the same CDR3. V gene TRBV28 combines with J gene TRBJ2-7, with a possible D match to TRBD1 (6 bases). Germline values: CDR1 MDHEN, CDR2 SYDVKM. There are 15 residues in the CDR3. Trimming took 3 bases from V and 5 from J, leaving 17 bases between them. The chain's CDR3 is CASSFPTTGSNEQYF. CDR3 coding DNA: TGTGCCAGCAGTTTCCCAACGACAGGCTCGAACGAGCAGTACTTC. The full variable domain, its missing parts supplied by reference TRBV28 and TRBJ2-7, is DVKVTQSSRYLVKRTGEKVFLECVQDMDHENMFWYRQDPGLGLRLIYFSYDVKMKEKGDIPEGYSVSREKKERFSLILESASTNQTSMYLCASSFPTTGSNEQYFGPGTRLTVT.

This clone appeared once. CDR3 amino acids: CASSVSGNTGELFF. DNA for the CDR3: TGTGCCAGCAGCGTTTCCGGGAACACCGGGGAGCTGTTTTTT. The chain is built from TRBV7-9 and TRBJ2-2; D is uncertain. The V and J ends lost 5 bases and 1 base respectively, with 8 bases between them. CDR1 and CDR2 from the germline V gene are SEHNR and FQNEAQ (reference sequence). This CDR3 is 14 amino acids long.

The genes are TRBV29-1 and TRBJ2-2, with 8 bases that match TRBD2. Germline V CDR1 and CDR2: SQVTM, ANQGSEA. After removal of 1 base from V and 1 base from J, the junction contained 2 bases not matched to a gene. This CDR3 comprises 15 residues. CDR3 loop: CSVEGSGRNTGELFF. The CDR3 DNA is TGCAGCGTTGAAGGGAGCGGGAGGAACACCGGGGAGCTGTTTTTT.

This clone turned up a few times. The genes are TRBV27 and TRBJ2-5, with 9 bases matching TRBD1. This CDR3 has 14 amino acids. V lost 9 bases to trimming and J lost 5 bases; unmatched junction nucleotides: 10. Per germline, CDR1 MNHEY and CDR2 SMNVEV (reference sequence). Here the CDR3 reads CASARVGQGETQYF. The DNA of the CDR3 is TGTGCCAGTGCGCGGGTTGGACAGGGGGAGACCCAGTACTTC.

The chain recombines TRBV30 with TRBJ2-7; D gene uncertain. Trimming stripped 1 base from V and 3 bases from J, with 4 bases between. The CDR3 has 11 amino acids. Germline lookup yields CDR1 GTSNPN and CDR2 SVGIG (reference sequence). CDR3 coding DNA: TGTGCCTGGAGTGACCACTACGAGCAGTACTTC. Its translation: CAWSDHYEQYF.

The V call is TRBV5-1, the J call TRBJ1-3, with D possibly matching TRBD1 (5 bases). The CDR3 totals 15 residues. V lost 2 bases, J lost 4 bases, and 13 bases lay in between. Germline V gives CDR1 SGHRS, CDR2 YFSETQ. CDR3 amino acids: CASSLSGSEGNTIYF. DNA of the CDR3: TGCGCCAGCAGCTTATCAGGGTCCGAGGGAAACACCATATATTTT.

The rearrangement joins TRBV5-6 to TRBJ1-2; D gene unclear. The germline gives CDR1 SGHDT, CDR2 YYEEEE. The CDR3 is made up of 15 amino acids. Deletions cut 5 bases from V and 4 bases from J, with 18 bases between. The chain's CDR3 is CASSSDPGRGYGYTF. CDR3 nucleotides: TGTGCCAGCAGTTCGGACCCAGGACGCGGCTATGGCTACACCTTC. Complete variable domain (other parts from reference TRBV5-6 and TRBJ1-2): DAGVTQSPTHLIKTRGQQVTLRCSPKSGHDTVSWYQQALGQGPQFIFQYYEEEERQRGNFPDRFSGHQFPNYSSELNVNALLLGDSALYLCASSSDPGRGYGYTFGSGTRLTVV.

As concerns this clone: It is likely a read error: a sequence one base away is far more abundant. V and J are TRBV10-2 and TRBJ1-4, with 7 positions matching TRBD1. This CDR3 spans 15 amino acids. Germline V gene sequence: CDR1 WSHSY, CDR2 SAAADI. Trimming removed 6 bases from V and 3 bases from J; junction bases left unmatched: 7. The DNA of the CDR3 is TGCGCCAGCAGGGGAACAGGGACAGCTAATGAAAAACTGTTTTTT. Protein product: CASRGTGTANEKLFF.

This chain links TRBV10-2 with TRBJ1-2, with a tentative D call TRBD1 (6 bases). V dropped 1 base and J dropped 6 bases, with 9 bases sitting between them. Germline CDR1 reads WSHSY; CDR2 reads SAAADI. CDR3 size: 13 residues. In DNA, the CDR3 is TGCGCCAGCAGTGAGTGGGCAGGGGATGGCTACACCTTC. Translating it yields CASSEWAGDGYTF.

The rearrangement joins TRBV18 to TRBJ2-3; no clear D gene. Deletions cut 3 bases from V and 0 bases from J, with 10 bases between. The CDR3 extends over 15 amino acids. Per germline, CDR1 KGHSH and CDR2 LQKENI. The CDR3 DNA follows: TGTGCCAGCTCACCCGTGGATCATAGCACAGATACGCAGTATTTT. This codes for CASSPVDHSTDTQYF.

The chain combines TRBV29-1 with TRBJ1-2; D perhaps matches TRBD1 (5 bases). Germline loops: CDR1 SQVTM, CDR2 ANQGSEA. Trimming removed 5 bases at V and 4 bases at J, with 17 bases between. The CDR3 covers 14 residues. This CDR3 is CSVLSLRGPYGYTF. The CDR3, as DNA: TGCAGCGTTCTCTCCCTTAGGGGACCCTATGGCTACACCTTC.

This sequence joins TRBV19 and TRBJ1-5, with 7 bases identical to TRBD1. The germline gives CDR1 LNHDA, CDR2 SQIVND (reference sequence). The CDR3 spans 13 residues. Trimming took 2 bases from V and 5 from J; bases not matched to a gene: 0. The CDR3: CASSIQGDQPQHF. DNA of the CDR3: TGTGCCAGTAGTATACAGGGGGATCAGCCCCAGCATTTT.

This clone occurred many times. Other DNA sequences in this sample translate to the same CDR3. The gene calls are TRBV5-6 and TRBJ2-5, with 7 bases fitting TRBD2. The CDR3 loop spans 13 amino acids. Germline CDR1 SGHDT, CDR2 YYEEEE. V trimming: 3 bases; J trimming: 5 bases; junction bases outside the gene matches: 4. The CDR3 loop reads CASSSGTTETQYF. DNA for the CDR3: TGTGCCAGCAGCTCCGGGACTACTGAGACCCAGTACTTC.

The chain has TRBV28 and TRBJ2-1; unclear D gene. The CDR3 runs to 14 residues. Looked up from germline, CDR1 is MDHEN and CDR2 is SYDVKM. V lost 6 bases, J lost 4 bases, and 13 bases lay in between. The CDR3 bases are TGTGCCAGCAGACCCCCGTATGGGTACAATGAGCAGTTCTTC. Encoded protein: CASRPPYGYNEQFF.

V gene TRBV27 combines with J gene TRBJ2-5, with 7 bases matching TRBD2. CDR3 size: 13 residues. Germline lookup yields CDR1 MNHEY and CDR2 SMNVEV (reference sequence). The J segment lost 5 bases and the V segment lost 10 bases, leaving 10 bases of the junction unmatched. CDR3 coding DNA: TGTGCCACCGGGAGATTGGGGGGGGAGACCCAGTACTTC. Its translation is CATGRLGGETQYF.

The rearrangement uses TRBV6-6 and TRBJ2-7; D unresolved. The CDR3 is made up of 14 amino acids. Trimming left V 2 bases short and J 6 bases short, with 14 bases between. CDR1 MNHNY and CDR2 SVGAGI come from the germline V gene (reference sequence). The CDR3 protein is CASSYPPPRSEQYF. The CDR3 nucleotides are TGTGCCAGCAGTTACCCCCCCCCTAGATCCGAGCAGTACTTC.

The V call is TRBV10-3, the J call TRBJ2-7; possible D gene TRBD1, 6 bases. The CDR3 contains 15 residues. CDR1 and CDR2 (germline): ENHRY, SYGVKD. V was pared by 8 bases and J by 2 bases, with 19 bases between. The CDR3 DNA is TGTGCCATCTCTAGAACCGGGACACTAGCCTACGAGCAGTACTTC. Translating gives CAISRTGTLAYEQYF.

Details on this clone: The junction and the germline gene differ at one end; a read error may be behind it. The chain carries TRBV5-5 and TRBJ1-5; maybe TRBD1 (6 bases). This CDR3 has 15 amino acids. Per germline, CDR1 SGHKS and CDR2 YYEKEE (reference sequence). The CDR3 loop reads CASSQDDLGGQPQHF. CDR3 DNA: TGCGCCAGCAGCCAAGATGACTTAGGGGGACAGCCCCAGCATTTT.

The chain recombines TRBV7-2 with TRBJ1-4; no clear D. V dropped 4 bases and J dropped 7 bases, with 10 bases sitting between them. The germline CDR1 and CDR2 sequences are SGHTA and FQGNSA. The CDR3 runs 13 residues. In DNA, the CDR3 is TGTGCCAGCAGCTCCGACTTCCCTGAAAAACTGTTTTTT. Its protein product is CASSSDFPEKLFF.

The CDR3 spells CASRAGATYEQYF. CDR3 DNA: TGTGCCAGTCGGGCGGGAGCAACCTACGAGCAGTACTTC. The rearrangement uses TRBV2 and TRBJ2-7, with TRBD2 matching 7 bases. The V gene's germline CDR1 is SNHLY and CDR2 FYNNEI. CDR3 length equals 13 residues. Trimming removed 9 bases from V and 2 bases from J; junction bases left unmatched: 7.

The rearrangement uses TRBV11-2 and TRBJ2-7; TRBD1 aligns across 9 bases. Germline CDR1 and CDR2: SGHAT and FQNNGV. This CDR3 region has 15 residues. The trim removed 5 bases at V and 6 bases at J, leaving 11 bases unmatched. The chain's CDR3 is CASSPPTGGESEQYF. In DNA, the CDR3 is TGTGCCAGCAGCCCCCCGACAGGGGGAGAATCCGAGCAGTACTTC. Supplemented by reference TRBV11-2 and TRBJ2-7, the full variable domain reads EAGVAQSPRYKIIEKRQSVAFWCNPISGHATLYWYQQILGQGPKLLIQFQNNGVVDDSQLPKDRFSAERLKGVDSTLKIQPAKLEDSAVYLCASSPPTGGESEQYFGPGTRLTVT.

Turning to this clone: One base separates it from a far larger clone, so it is likely a read error. Distinct nucleotide sequences in the sample also encode this CDR3. This chain connects TRBV10-3 to TRBJ1-1, with no clear D. The CDR3 totals 12 residues. Trimming removed 0 bases from V and 9 bases from J, with 8 bases in between. Germline V gives CDR1 ENHRY, CDR2 SYGVKD. The CDR3 loop reads CAISESTNQAFF. DNA for the CDR3: TGTGCCATCAGTGAGTCCACCAACCAAGCTTTCTTT.